This TCR beta chain was recorded in a study of cytomegalovirus exposure and HLA in healthy donors. Some clones are missing from TCRdb's copy, which holds only in-frame ones; the method was immunoSEQ multiplex PCR. In the table there are about 130,000 clones, 75% to 90% of which are singletons. This CDR3 has 16 residues. V shed 0 bases and J 2 bases; nucleotides not matched to a gene: 5. The germline CDR1 and CDR2 sequences are SGHTA and FQGNSA. V gene TRBV7-2 combines with J gene TRBJ2-7; TRBD2 aligns across 9 bases. Sequenced input: PBMCs. The clonotype was recovered from a woman aged 25 to 39 in good health and CMV-seropositive. CDR3 sequence: CASSLASGGGPYEQYF. CDR3 sequence (DNA): TGTGCCAGCAGCTTAGCTAGCGGGGGAGGGCCCTACGAGCAGTACTTC.